Listed below are T cell receptor beta chains from one sample, sequenced in a study of PD-1 blockade in classical Hodgkin lymphoma. TCRdb's table, derived via immunoSEQ multiplex PCR, lists solely in-frame clones and lacks some. The sample shows approximately 100,000 clones, 83% of them seen only once. The sequences come from peripheral blood mononuclear cells (PBMCs), collected before the fourth cycle of nivolumab. Source of these receptors: a human donor with classical Hodgkin lymphoma. Each CDR3 is given with its conserved first and last residue. The order of the fields is J gene, clone size, V gene, D gene, CDR3 DNA, CDR3 protein. D genes are given only for firm matches. For some rows the clone size is stated as once, few or many, or as a class when expanded; others skip it.

>TRBJ2-1|.|TRBV7-9|TRBD2
TGTGCCTTCTTGACTAGCGGCATTACCTACAATGAGCAGTTCTTC
CAFLTSGITYNEQFF
>TRBJ1-2|.|TRBV19|.
TGTGCCAGTAGTATAGCCCGCGGGGACTATGGCTACACCTTC
CASSIARGDYGYTF
>TRBJ2-2|.|TRBV19|.
TGTGCCAGTAGTATAGCCACCAGGGGCACCGGGGAGCTGTTTTTT
CASSIATRGTGELFF
>TRBJ2-7|once|TRBV2|.
TGTGCCAGCAGGGGTATGGGCCTCCCACGTGGCGAGCAGTACTTC
CASRGMGLPRGEQYF
>TRBJ2-3|.|TRBV28|TRBD2
TGTGCCAGCAGTTTGCCTGGGACTAGGGGCTCGAATACGCAGTATTTT
CASSLPGTRGSNTQYF
>TRBJ1-5|.|TRBV6-5|TRBD1
TGTGCCAGCAGTTCACGACAGGGTGGTGGCAATCAGCCCCAGCATTTT
CASSSRQGGGNQPQHF
>TRBJ2-5|.|TRBV28|.
TGTGCCAGCAGTTTGGGGGGGGCAGGGGACCAAGAGACCCAGTACTTC
CASSLGGAGDQETQYF
>TRBJ2-5|.|TRBV5-1|TRBD2
TGCGCCAGCAGCTTGGCGCTAGCGGGATTAGGAGAGACCCAGTACTTC
CASSLALAGLGETQYF
>TRBJ2-3|.|TRBV6-5|.
TGTGCCAGCAGTTACTCGAATACGCAGTATTTT
CASSYSNTQYF
>TRBJ1-2|few|TRBV5-4|.
TGTGCCAGCAGCTTGAAGGGTGTCGACTATGGCTACACCTTC
CASSLKGVDYGYTF
>TRBJ2-1|.|TRBV9|TRBD1
TGTGCCAGCAGCGCGGAATTAACAGGGGGCAGGAATGAGCAGTTCTTC
CASSAELTGGRNEQFF
>TRBJ2-1|.|TRBV9|.
TGTGCCAGCAGCGCCGGGGTGTTGGACAATGAGCAGTTCTTC
CASSAGVLDNEQFF
>TRBJ2-3|.|TRBV9|.
TGTGCCAGCAGCTCCCTAGGGGGGGGCTACACAGATACGCAGTATTTT
CASSSLGGGYTDTQYF
>TRBJ2-6|.|TRBV4-2|.
TGTGCCAGCCAGACCTCCTCTTTTTACTCTGGGGCCAACGTCCTGACTTTC
CASQTSSFYSGANVLTF
>TRBJ2-2|few|TRBV5-6|TRBD1
TGTGCCAGCAGCCGACAGGGGGTTGGGGAGCTGTTTTTT
CASSRQGVGELFF
>TRBJ2-5|.|TRBV7-2|TRBD1
TGTGCCAGCAGCTCACCCTGGCTACAGGGGGCGTATTATATGGAGACCCAGTACTTC
CASSSPWLQGAYYMETQYF
>TRBJ2-3|.|TRBV10-3|TRBD2
TGTGCCATCATGGGGGAGGGCATTCAAGATACGCAGTATTTT
CAIMGEGIQDTQYF
>TRBJ2-7|.|TRBV28|.
TGTGCCAGCAGGACTCCCAAGGCCCCTTACGAGCAGTACTTC
CASRTPKAPYEQYF
>TRBJ2-5|.|TRBV2|.
TGTGCCAGCATAGTCGAGCGGAAAGAGACCCAGTACTTC
CASIVERKETQYF
>TRBJ1-2|.|TRBV5-5|TRBD1
TGTGCCAGCAGCGGCGGGACAGGGGGAGGCTACACCTTC
CASSGGTGGGYTF
>TRBJ1-2|few|TRBV28|.
TGTGCCAGCAGGGAGGTGAATTATGGCTACACCTTC
CASREVNYGYTF
>TRBJ1-1|.|TRBV5-1|.
TGCGCCAGCAGCTTGAAGCTGGGCACTGAAGCTTTCTTT
CASSLKLGTEAFF
>TRBJ1-3|few|TRBV6-5|.
TGTGCCAGCAGCCGAGGGACGGAGGGAAACACCATATATTTT
CASSRGTEGNTIYF
>TRBJ2-5|.|TRBV5-1|TRBD2
TGCGCCAGCATGCTAGCGGGAGACATCGAGACCCAGTACTTC
CASMLAGDIETQYF
>TRBJ1-4|.|TRBV4-1|.
TGCGCCAGCAGCACCGATGTGGGTGAAAAACTGTTTTTT
CASSTDVGEKLFF
>TRBJ2-3|.|TRBV28|.
TGTGCCAGCAGGAAGACAGATACGCAGTATTTT
CASRKTDTQYF
>TRBJ2-1|.|TRBV11-2|.
TGTGCCAGCAGCTTAGATCAACAGGGGAGGCCCTACAATGAGCAGTTCTTC
CASSLDQQGRPYNEQFF
>TRBJ2-1|.|TRBV5-1|TRBD1
TGCGCCAGCAGTCCCTCGGGACAGGGCTACAATGAGCAGTTCTTC
CASSPSGQGYNEQFF
>TRBJ1-4|.|TRBV7-8|TRBD1
TGTGCCAGCAGCTTAGGAGGTGGGACAGGGTATGAAAAACTGTTTTTT
CASSLGGGTGYEKLFF
>TRBJ2-5|.|TRBV5-1|.
TGCGCCAGCAGCGACCCCACAGGGGCGGGAGGGACCCAGTACTTC
CASSDPTGAGGTQYF
>TRBJ1-1|.|TRBV28|TRBD1
TGTGCCAGCAGTTTATGGGGACAGGTGAACACTGAAGCTTTCTTT
CASSLWGQVNTEAFF
>TRBJ2-2|.|TRBV5-1|TRBD1
TGCGCCAGCAGCCGGGACAGCCCGGCGAACACCGGGGAGCTGTTTTTT
CASSRDSPANTGELFF
>TRBJ2-3|few|TRBV7-9|TRBD1
TGTGCCAGCAGCTTTAGGACAGGGAGCACAGATACGCAGTATTTT
CASSFRTGSTDTQYF
>TRBJ2-1|.|TRBV29-1|.
TGCAGCGTTGGACTAGGGGTGGATGAGCAGTTCTTC
CSVGLGVDEQFF
>TRBJ2-1|once|TRBV7-7|.
TGTGCCAGCAGCACATCCGGGCCCCTCGGTGAGCAGTTCTTC
CASSTSGPLGEQFF
>TRBJ2-4|.|TRBV29-1|.
TGCAGCGTTAAAACAGACAAAAACATTCAGTACTTC
CSVKTDKNIQYF